The clone carrying this TCR beta chain was seen only a few times. Its target is unknown. TCRdb re-called the RT-PCR reads through MiXCR, storing one row per CDR3 protein. The data hold about 170,000 distinct CDR3 sequences, with around 11% observed a single time. This sample stems from a study of response to subunit inactivated influenza vaccine. The V end lost 5 bases, the J end lost 7 bases, and 15 bases lay between the germline ends. The germline V gene has CDR1 SEHNR and CDR2 FQNEAQ (reference sequence). The CDR3 is 14 amino acids. Whole-study results and caveats: Researchers suggested that each seasonal influenza vaccination recruits few new T cells.

The sequencing here drew on CD8+ T cells sorted from PBMCs, taken roughly 24 months after vaccination. This rearrangement joins TRBV7-9 to TRBJ2-1, with TRBD2 as a possible D gene (7 bases). The TCR was taken from a man aged 45 to 75 who received an inactivated influenza vaccine. This chain's CDR3 is CASSPTGGRNEQFF. The CDR3 nucleotides read TGTGCCAGCAGCCCCACGGGGGGCAGGAATGAGCAGTTCTTC.